The entry below describes one TCR beta chain. Its antigen has not been determined. No qualities accompany the bases; no much larger clone lies one base away. This sample is drawn from a study of shared clonotypes between healthy human individuals (TCRdb year 2020). About the investigation overall: A few men and two women, aged 18 to 49 years, made up the cohort. For each donor, CD4 naive and CD4 memory were each given three plates, CD8 naive was given two plates, and CD8 memory was given one plate. Blood TCR repertoires of a handful of healthy adults were deeply sequenced to estimate repertoire size and the extent of clonotype sharing between individuals. To increase sequencing depth and limit assay-specific biases, TCR repertoire library preparation and sequencing were carried out by different laboratories using diverse techniques. Leukapheresis yielded between about 0.85 and 9 billion PBMCs per donor.

What the research found in general, with its limitations: Pairwise subsampling led to the expectation that sequencing depth would affect the degree of clonotype sharing among donors. Higher generation probabilities were observed for clonotypes shared by all four sorted-subset donors than for non-shared clonotypes. Sharing across several donors was observed for roughly 5.4% of naive CD4, over 3% of naive CD8, 2.3% of memory CD4, and 0.4% of memory CD8 clonotypes. The genetic and exposure-history diversity represented was limited by the small number of donors. Larger estimated clonotype richness was generally found for naive subsets than for memory subsets. Sampling was limited to blood, and TCR repertoires in tissue likely differ from TCR repertoires in blood. Incomplete sequencing was indicated by rarefaction of sorted-subset datasets, despite the large sequencing depth.

Relative to germline, V is missing 3 bases and J is missing 3 bases, with 9 bases of the junction outside any gene match. CDR1 and CDR2 (SGHRS, YFSETQ) derive from the germline V gene. The CDR3 spans 16 residues, from the cysteine through the phenylalanine. Left in the record is the CDR3 DNA by itself, 48 bases read in frame from the first base. Healthy HIV-negative adults with no recently reported acute infections or vaccinations were included as donors. Every donor was a Caucasian adult living in Nashville, Tennessee, USA. CD4+ T cells were enriched by magnetic negative selection; naive cells were then positively selected on CD45RA, and the negative fraction formed the memory subset. Blood was collected by leukapheresis, and PBMCs were isolated by Ficoll-Histopaque density gradient centrifugation and then cryopreserved in liquid nitrogen vapor phase. Purity and quantity of every magnetically sorted T cell population were checked by analytical flow cytometry. Each sorted fraction had its genomic DNA isolated and then quantified by UV absorbance on a Nanodrop 2000c.

TCR CDR3 regions were amplified from genomic DNA by multiplex PCR using the deep immunoSEQ assay. Extracted genomic DNA from each cell subset was distributed evenly across all wells of several immunoSEQ 96-well plates, and each plate was treated as a replicate. Each replicate PCR for sorted subsets received approximately 220 ng genomic DNA, equal to tens of thousands of T cell genomes. Purified libraries were measured with a Qubit 3.0 fluorometer, size-checked on a Bioanalyzer 2100, and measured again with the KAPA Library Quantification kit. A separate single-read 150-cycle Illumina NextSeq 550 flow cell was used to sequence each immunoSEQ 96-well plate. As for how the authors treated the data: Because the immunoSEQ output included only junctional sequences and no quality scores, the filtering could not be the same as the filtering used for full-length reads. To assign V/J genes and CDR3, sequences were annotated using PyIR, a Python wrapper for IgBLAST v1.9, with IMGT germline references. Any read was removed if the V/J assignment was weak (E-value above 1e-6), the CDR3 was missing, or the read contained stop codons, out-of-frame junctions, or ambiguous translated residues. V3J clonotypes were defined as sequences sharing an identical inferred V gene, J gene, and CDR3 amino acid sequence. To compute the percentage overlap between repertoires, the number of shared unique clonotypes was divided by the size of the smaller repertoire. Three approaches were used to assess repertoire richness: RTK rarefaction, the Chao1 estimator, and Recon v2.1 estimates of unobserved clonotypes. Generation probabilities for all TCRbeta clonotypes obtained by the gDNA method from four donors were computed using OLGA. The table comes from immuneACCESS by way of TCRdb, which keeps in-frame sequences with V and J called. Part of the clones is missing from these tables; in studies checked, under half for an unresolved V gene and the rest for unknown reasons. V and J calls and clone size follow that table, whereas D and trimming were derived from the DNA. Across this sample there are about 2.4 million clones, with over 85% seen only once. 0.36% of the sample goes to the ten largest clones.

The material sequenced was naive CD4+ T cells from PBMCs. The cell subset or site label here, explained by the study, means: CD45RA+ positively selected. This sequence uses TRBV5-1 and TRBJ2-7; 10 of the junction bases match TRBD1. The TCR sequence derives from a young man in good health. Some clones in this sample may be carry-over from other donors' samples. The bases read TGCGCCAGCAGCTCCTCCGCCGGGACAGGGGACTACGAGCAGTACTTC. This codes for CASSSSAGTGDYEQYF.